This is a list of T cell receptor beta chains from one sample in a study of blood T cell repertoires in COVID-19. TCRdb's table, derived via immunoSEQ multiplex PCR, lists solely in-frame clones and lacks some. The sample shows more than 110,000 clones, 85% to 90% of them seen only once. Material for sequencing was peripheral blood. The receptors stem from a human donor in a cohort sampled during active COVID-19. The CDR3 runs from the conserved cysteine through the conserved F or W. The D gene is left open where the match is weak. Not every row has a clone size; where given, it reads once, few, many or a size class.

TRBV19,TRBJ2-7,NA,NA,TGTGCCAGTAGTTGGGGAGTGGGAGACTACTACGAGCAGTACTTC,CASSWGVGDYYEQYF
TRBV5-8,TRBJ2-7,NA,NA,TGTGCCAGCAGCTTGGCCTTGGGCGGGTCCTACGAGCAGTACTTC,CASSLALGGSYEQYF
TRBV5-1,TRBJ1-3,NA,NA,TGCGCCAGCAGCCGTATCTCCCCCGGGAGGGATAACACCATATATTTT,CASSRISPGRDNTIYF
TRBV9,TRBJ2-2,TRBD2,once,TGTGCCAGCAGCGTAGTATCCGGGGGGGCGAACACCGGGGAGCTGTTTTTT,CASSVVSGGANTGELFF
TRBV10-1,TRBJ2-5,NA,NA,TGCGCCAGCAGTAAAAGCCTAGAGGGGACCCAGTACTTC,CASSKSLEGTQYF
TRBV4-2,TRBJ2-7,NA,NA,TGTGCCAGCAGCCAATATAGCGGAGTGGGGGATTACGAGCAGTACTTC,CASSQYSGVGDYEQYF
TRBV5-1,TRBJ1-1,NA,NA,TGCGCCAGCAGCTTGAGGGGGGAGGGCACTGAAGCTTTCTTT,CASSLRGEGTEAFF
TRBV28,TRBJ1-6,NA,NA,TGTGCCAGCAGTCCTACAGGGTTTCGTGATTCACCCCTCCACTTT,CASSPTGFRDSPLHF
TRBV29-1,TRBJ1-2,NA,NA,TGCAGCGTTAGGACAGCTGATGGCTACACCTTC,CSVRTADGYTF
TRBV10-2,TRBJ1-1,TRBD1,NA,TGCGCCAGCAGTGAGCGGACAGGGGGTACTGAAGCTTTCTTT,CASSERTGGTEAFF
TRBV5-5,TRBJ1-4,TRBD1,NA,TGTGCCAGCAGCTCCCAGACCGGACAGGGGAATAATGAAAAACTGTTTTTT,CASSSQTGQGNNEKLFF
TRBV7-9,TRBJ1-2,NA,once,TGTGCCAGCAGCCCCCCGGGGGGCAACTATGGCTACACCTTC,CASSPPGGNYGYTF
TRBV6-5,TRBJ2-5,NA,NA,TGTGCCAGCAGTTACTCGGACCAGGGGGAGACCCAGTACTTC,CASSYSDQGETQYF
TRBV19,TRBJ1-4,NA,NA,TGTGCCAGTAGTGTCCCGTTTAGAGCAACTAATGAAAAACTGTTTTTT,CASSVPFRATNEKLFF
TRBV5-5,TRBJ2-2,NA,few,TGTGCCAGCAGCCGGACGGGGGGCAAAACCGGGGAGCTGTTTTTT,CASSRTGGKTGELFF
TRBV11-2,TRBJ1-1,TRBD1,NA,TGTGCCAGCAGCCGGACAGGGGCCACTGAAGCTTTCTTT,CASSRTGATEAFF
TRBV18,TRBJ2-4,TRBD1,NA,TGTGCCAGCTCACCGAACGACAGGGTCCCAGCCAAAAACATTCAGTACTTC,CASSPNDRVPAKNIQYF
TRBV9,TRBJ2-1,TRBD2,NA,TGTGCCAGCAGCCCTGGGACTAGCGGGAGAGCTCCCTACAATGAGCAGTTCTTC,CASSPGTSGRAPYNEQFF
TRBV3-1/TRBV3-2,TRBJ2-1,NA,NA,TGTGCCAGCAGGATCTCTAGCGACAGCTCCTACAATGAGCAGTTCTTC,CASRISSDSSYNEQFF
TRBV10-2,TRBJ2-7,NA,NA,TGCGCCAGCACCGATGCAGGGGGGAAATGGGAGCAGTACTTC,CASTDAGGKWEQYF
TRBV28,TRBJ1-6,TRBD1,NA,TGTGCCAGCAGTTTCCGGGACAGGGGTGGTTCACCCCTCCACTTT,CASSFRDRGGSPLHF
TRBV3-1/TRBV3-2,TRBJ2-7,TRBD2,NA,TGTGCCAGCAGCCAAGGACTAGCGGGAGCATACGAGCAGTACTTC,CASSQGLAGAYEQYF
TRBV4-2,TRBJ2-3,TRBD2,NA,TGTGCCAGCAGCCAACATGGGGTAATAGCGGGGGACACAGATACGCAGTATTTT,CASSQHGVIAGDTDTQYF